This T cell receptor beta chain was recorded in a study of T-cell memory formation after mild COVID-19. One entry per CDR3 protein results from TCRdb running MiXCR on the 5' RACE reads. The sample consists of 300,000 to 400,000 distinct CDR3 sequences, about 15% of them appearing once. This CDR3 region has 14 residues. Per germline, CDR1 SGHRS and CDR2 YFSETQ. Trimming removed 0 bases at V and 12 bases at J, with 16 bases between. The chain combines TRBV5-1 with TRBJ2-1; D might be TRBD2 (6 bases). The TCR originated in a man aged 18 to 30 who had mild COVID-19 (a few samples of this study predate the infection). Cell type and time point are not known. The sample taken for sequencing was PBMCs or a T cell subset sorted from them (not recorded which). Here the CDR3 reads CASSLVDGGETQFF. The CDR3 bases are TGCGCCAGCAGCTTGGTGGACGGCGGGGAGACGCAGTTCTTC. Looking up the rest from reference TRBV5-1 and TRBJ2-1 gives the full variable domain: KAGVTQTPRYLIKTRGQQVTLSCSPISGHRSVSWYQQTPGQGLQFLFEYFSETQRNKGNFPGRFSGRQFSNSRSEMNVSTLELGDSALYLCASSLVDGGETQFFGPGTRLTVL.